This TCR beta chain derives from a study of shared clonotypes between healthy human individuals (dated by TCRdb to 2018 to 2020). With regard to the full study: A few men and a couple of women, aged 18 to 49 years, made up the cohort. For each donor, three plates each were used for CD4 naive and CD4 memory, two plates were used for CD8 naive, and one plate was used for CD8 memory. To estimate repertoire size and how much clonotype sharing occurs between individuals, the study deeply sequenced the blood TCR repertoires of about five healthy adults. Libraries were prepared and TCR repertoires were sequenced by different laboratories using diverse techniques, in order to increase sequencing depth and limit assay-specific biases. Between about 0.94 and 8.9 billion PBMCs per donor were obtained by leukapheresis. What the work shows at the level of the full study, not this receptor alone: Compared with non-shared clonotypes, the clonotypes found in all four sorted-subset donors had higher generation probabilities. Naive subsets generally had larger estimated clonotype richness than memory subsets did. Pairwise subsampling led to the expectation that sequencing depth would affect the degree of clonotype sharing among donors. The small number of donors limited the genetic and exposure-history diversity represented. Sharing across a few donors was observed for around 5% of naive CD4, 3% to 4% of naive CD8, roughly 2.4% of memory CD4, and less than 0.45% of memory CD8 clonotypes. Incomplete sequencing was indicated by rarefaction of sorted-subset datasets, despite the large sequencing depth. Sampling was limited to blood, and TCR repertoires in tissue likely differ from TCR repertoires in blood.

CD8 naive samples consisted of CD45RO-negative cells that were positively selected for CCR7, yielding a CD45RA+CCR7+ population without TemRA cells. The donors were healthy, HIV-negative adults with no recently reported acute infections or vaccinations. All donors were Caucasian adults living in Nashville, Tennessee, USA. Blood was obtained by leukapheresis, after which PBMCs were separated by Ficoll-Histopaque density gradient centrifugation and cryopreserved in liquid nitrogen vapor phase. Purity and quantity of every magnetically sorted T cell population were checked by analytical flow cytometry. Genomic DNA was isolated from each sorted fraction and quantified by UV absorbance on a Nanodrop 2000c. Note on this clone: What antigen it recognizes has not been identified. The sample holds no much larger clone one base away, and base qualities are not on file. The sample carries other DNA sequences with the same CDR3.

TCR CDR3 regions were amplified from genomic DNA by multiplex PCR using the deep immunoSEQ assay. Extracted genomic DNA from each cell subset was distributed evenly across all wells of several immunoSEQ 96-well plates, and each plate was treated as a replicate. For sorted subsets, around 0.2 ug of genomic DNA, equivalent to around 30,000 T cell genomes, went into each replicate PCR. The purified libraries were quantified using a Qubit 3.0 fluorometer, sized with a Bioanalyzer 2100, and then quantified again using the KAPA Library Quantification kit. A separate single-read 150-cycle Illumina NextSeq 550 flow cell was used to sequence each immunoSEQ 96-well plate. As for the original processing: The immunoSEQ output contained only junctional sequences without quality scores, so filtering could not match that applied to full-length reads. To assign V/J genes and CDR3, sequences were annotated against IMGT germline references using PyIR, a Python wrapper for IgBLAST v1.9. Reads were filtered out if the reads had weak V/J assignments (E-value above 1e-6), no CDR3, stop codons, out-of-frame junctions, or ambiguous translated residues. V3J clonotypes were defined as sequences sharing an identical inferred V gene, J gene, and CDR3 amino acid sequence. The percentage overlap between two repertoires was calculated by dividing the number of shared unique clonotypes by the size of the smaller repertoire. RTK rarefaction, the Chao1 estimator, and Recon v2.1 estimates of unobserved clonotypes were used to assess repertoire richness. Generation probabilities were computed with OLGA for all TCRbeta clonotypes obtained by the gDNA method from a handful of donors. The clones in this table, taken by TCRdb from immuneACCESS, are in-frame only. Not every clone is retained; where verified, under half of the shortfall comes from an unresolved V gene, and the cause of the rest is unknown. The V and J calls and clone size were taken over from that table, and D and trimming were inferred from the DNA. This sample lists around 1.9 million clones; about 92% were detected once. The ten largest clones represent 1.5% to 2% of the sample.

V sheds 1 base and J sheds 10 bases, leaving 5 bases between their ends. Inclusive of the bounding cysteine and phenylalanine, the CDR3 is 11 residues long. Of all the DNA, just the CDR3 is kept, 33 bases in frame from base 1. Looking up the germline V gene (reference sequence) yields CDR1 SEHNR and CDR2 FQNEAQ. The sequence joins TRBV7-9 to TRBJ2-1, with the identity of the D gene unclear. Sequencing was carried out using naive CD8+ T cells from PBMCs. The cell subset or site label on this specimen signifies: CD45RA+CCR7+. The receptor was isolated from a man aged 18 to 29 in good health. Some clones in this sample may be carry-over from other donors' samples. The nucleotide sequence reads TGTGCCAGCAGCTTAGGACCCGAGCAGTTCTTC. This codes for CASSLGPEQFF.